This entry lists 3 T cell receptor beta chains sequenced from one sample in a study of identical twins. TCRdb re-analysed the 5' RACE reads in MiXCR, keeping a single row per CDR3 protein. The sample lists around 220,000 distinct CDR3 sequences, over 13% occurring once. What was sequenced was memory (CD45RO+) T cells sorted from blood. These receptors originate from a woman in her late teens or twenties in good health.

This clonotype came up a few times. This sequence joins TRBV12-3 or TRBV12-4 and TRBJ2-4; 7 nucleotides align to TRBD2. The length of the CDR3 is 15 residues. The V segment lost 5 bases and the J segment 4 bases; nucleotides outside the gene matches: 8. The CDR3, as DNA: TGTGCCAGCAGTGGGGCCGGGAGGCGAAAAAACATTCAGTACTTC. This encodes CASSGAGRRKNIQYF.

This clonotype was detected many times. The J gene is TRBJ1-2, the V gene TRBV20-1; 7 bases align to TRBD1. The V gene end was trimmed by 6 bases and the J gene end by 6 bases; junction bases not matched to a gene: 4. Germline V lookup: CDR1 DFQATT, CDR2 SNEGSKA (reference sequence). The CDR3 sequence is 11 residues long. CDR3 in amino acids: CSASQGNGYTF. CDR3 sequence (DNA): TGCAGTGCCTCACAGGGGAATGGCTACACCTTC.

This chain joins TRBV2 and TRBJ1-1; D ambiguous. Trimming removed 10 bases from V and 8 bases from J, with 20 bases in between. The CDR3 is made up of 13 amino acids. The germline CDR1 and CDR2 sequences are SNHLY and FYNNEI. The CDR3 loop reads CATSHGNSVEAFF. The CDR3 nucleotides are TGTGCCACTTCTCATGGGAATTCGGTGGAAGCTTTCTTT.